Listed here are 10 T cell receptor beta chains from one sample, sequenced in a study of control samples from healthy donors and cancer patients. Sequenced by immunoSEQ multiplex PCR; TCRdb stores in-frame clones only, minus some. The sample lists more than 60,000 clones, around nine tenths occurring once. Sequencing was performed on PBMCs. The receptors were sampled from a woman in her fifties or sixties with colorectal cancer.

The rearrangement links TRBV6-5 to TRBJ2-5; perhaps TRBD2 as D (6 bases). This CDR3 has 14 amino acids. V was cut by 8 bases and J by 5 bases, with 18 bases left in between. The V gene's germline CDR1 is MNHEY and CDR2 SVGAGI. The CDR3 DNA follows: TGTGCCAGCGGAGGGTCCGGGGCAGGGGAGACCCAGTACTTC. It yields the protein CASGGSGAGETQYF.

The chain is built from TRBV19 and TRBJ1-6; D is undetermined. The CDR3 extends over 13 amino acids. V lost 3 bases and J 10 bases, leaving 10 bases between the germline ends. Per the germline V gene, CDR1 is LNHDA and CDR2 is SQIVND (reference sequence). The CDR3 DNA follows: TGTGCCAGTAGTATGGGGATCTGGTCACCCCTCCACTTT. It encodes CASSMGIWSPLHF.

The gene calls are TRBV29-1 and TRBJ2-3, with D possibly TRBD2 on 5 matching bases. Per germline, CDR1 SQVTM and CDR2 ANQGSEA. V dropped 3 bases and J dropped 3 bases, with 7 bases sitting between them. The CDR3 covers 12 residues. The CDR3: CSVELATDTQYF. CDR3 nucleotide sequence: TGCAGCGTTGAGCTAGCAACAGATACGCAGTATTTT.

Written as DNA, the CDR3 is TGTGCCTGGAGCCCAGCGTACAATGAGCAGTTCTTC. Its protein product is CAWSPAYNEQFF. V is TRBV30 and J is TRBJ2-1; D is ambiguous. The germline CDR1 and CDR2 sequences are GTSNPN and SVGIG (reference sequence). The CDR3 covers 12 residues. Trimming took 3 bases from V and 4 from J, leaving 7 bases between them.

The chain couples TRBV24-1 to TRBJ1-1; TRBD1 is a possible D gene (6 bases). V dropped 7 bases and J dropped 3 bases, with 17 bases sitting between them. Germline CDR1 reads KGHDR; CDR2 reads SFDVKD. This CDR3 is 15 amino acids long. The CDR3 sequence is CATRPRGEGDTEAFF. In DNA form, the CDR3 reads TGTGCCACCAGACCTAGGGGGGAAGGAGACACTGAAGCTTTCTTT.

The V and J genes are TRBV28 and TRBJ2-7, with TRBD1 matching over 8 bases. Germline trimming cut 4 bases from V and 3 bases from J; bases unmatched to any gene: 2. Per germline, CDR1 MDHEN and CDR2 SYDVKM. The CDR3 covers 13 residues. The DNA of the CDR3 is TGTGCCAGCAGTTCCGGACAGGGCTACGAGCAGTACGTC. Translating it yields CASSSGQGYEQYV.

By proportion, this clone is large. The rearrangement joins TRBV6-1 to TRBJ1-1; D remains ambiguous. The CDR3 is 13 residues long. V was cut by 3 bases and J by 2 bases, with 7 bases left in between. Germline values: CDR1 MNHNS, CDR2 SASEGT. The CDR3 DNA sequence: TGTGCCAGCAGTGATACAGAAAACACTGAAGCTTTCTTT. Protein: CASSDTENTEAFF.

This chain uses TRBV10-2 with TRBJ2-7; D gene unclear. Germline assignment: CDR1 WSHSY and CDR2 SAAADI. The CDR3 is 16 residues long. The V gene lost 1 base and the J gene lost 1 base, with 14 bases spanning the gap. As DNA, the CDR3 is TGCGCCAGCAGTGAGTACGTGGAACCGAGTTCCTACGAGCAGTACGTC. Its protein product is CASSEYVEPSSYEQYV.

The CDR3 here is CASSRKPGQFYNSPLHF. CDR3 DNA: TGTGCCAGCAGCCGTAAACCCGGACAGTTTTATAATTCACCCCTCCACTTT. This chain links TRBV27 with TRBJ1-6; D may be TRBD1 (6 bases). Trimming cost V 6 bases and J 4 bases, with 19 bases left between them. The CDR3 length is 17 residues. The V gene's germline CDR1 is MNHEY and CDR2 SMNVEV (reference sequence).

The chain uses TRBV7-2 and TRBJ2-2; TRBD2 matches 9 bases. Unmatched junction bases numbered 1, after V lost 4 bases and J lost 4 bases. Per the germline V gene, CDR1 is SGHTA and CDR2 is FQGNSA. This CDR3 comprises 14 residues. CDR3 sequence: CASSSTSGTGELFF. DNA of the CDR3: TGTGCCAGCAGCTCGACTAGCGGCACCGGGGAGCTGTTTTTT.